The 23 T cell receptor beta chains given below trace back to one sample, sequenced in a study of T cell responses to AZD1222 COVID-19 vaccine. The method was immunoSEQ multiplex PCR; TCRdb's version includes in-frame clones alone and lacks a portion of them. The sample records approximately 130,000 clones, more than 90% being singletons. Specimen: peripheral blood, collected 28 days after the second AZD1222 dose. The receptors stem from an adult who received the AZD1222 COVID-19 vaccine.

The chain recombines TRBV15 with TRBJ1-5; D not certain. The germline V and J ends were trimmed by 5 bases and 6 bases, with 8 bases remaining between them. CDR3 size: 12 residues. Germline V lookup: CDR1 LNHNV, CDR2 YYDKDF (reference sequence). The CDR3, as DNA: TGTGCCACCAGCGCGGGATTTCAGCCCCAGCATTTT. Its protein is CATSAGFQPQHF.

The chain is built from TRBV18 and TRBJ2-2; D unclear. CDR1 is KGHSH, CDR2 LQKENI, per germline. Trimming left V 1 base short and J 3 bases short, with 9 bases between. The CDR3 is 15 residues long. The CDR3 nucleotides are TGTGCCAGCTCACCACGGCCAGGCGACACCGGGGAGCTGTTTTTT. It codes for CASSPRPGDTGELFF. The variable domain in full, with the rest retrieved from reference TRBV18 and TRBJ2-2, is NAGVMQNPRHLVRRRGQEARLRCSPMKGHSHVYWYRQLPEEGLKFMVYLQKENIIDESGMPKERFSAEFPKEGPSILRIQQVVRGDSAAYFCASSPRPGDTGELFFGEGSRLTVL.

This clone has only one observation. The genes are TRBV29-1 and TRBJ1-1; 7 positions match TRBD1. With 4 bases clipped from V and 5 bases from J, the junction kept 7 bases outside the gene matches. The CDR3 is 13 amino acids. Looked up from germline, CDR1 is SQVTM and CDR2 is ANQGSEA. The CDR3 spells CSVGSQGGTEAFF. DNA for the CDR3: TGCAGCGTTGGGTCCCAGGGGGGGACTGAAGCTTTCTTT.

This chain joins TRBV3-1 (or the pseudogene TRBV3-2) and TRBJ2-7; 9 bases fit TRBD2. The length of the CDR3 is 16 residues. J gave up 6 bases and V 6 bases, and 15 bases lay outside the gene matches. Germline V CDR1 and CDR2: LGHDT, YNNKEL (reference sequence). This CDR3 is CASSLAGLAGDFEQYF. The CDR3 bases are TGTGCCAGCAGTCTAGCGGGACTCGCGGGTGATTTCGAGCAGTACTTC.

The chain combines TRBV10-1 with TRBJ1-1, with TRBD1 matching over 9 bases. Germline values: CDR1 WNHNN, CDR2 SYGVQD (reference sequence). V lost 6 bases to trimming and J lost 0 bases; unmatched junction nucleotides: 5. CDR3 size: 15 residues. CDR3: CASRIRQGVNTEAFF. CDR3 DNA sequence: TGCGCCAGCAGAATCCGACAGGGGGTGAACACTGAAGCTTTCTTT.

The V call is TRBV7-2, the J call TRBJ2-7, with 11 nucleotides matching TRBD2. Losses at the gene ends were 5 bases for V and 2 bases for J; bases not matched to a gene: 2. The length of the CDR3 is 14 residues. Germline assignment: CDR1 SGHTA and CDR2 FQGNSA. This CDR3 reads CASSRGLAAYEQYF. The DNA for the CDR3 is TGTGCCAGCAGCCGGGGACTAGCGGCCTACGAGCAGTACTTC.

The table lists this clone with a count of one. The rearrangement joins TRBV24-1 to TRBJ1-5; D gene ambiguous. The CDR3 covers 14 residues. Trimming cost V 4 bases and J 0 bases, with 6 bases left between them. Per germline, CDR1 KGHDR and CDR2 SFDVKD. CDR3 DNA: TGTGCCACCAGTGAGCTTAATAGCAATCAGCCCCAGCATTTT. As protein: CATSELNSNQPQHF.

The V gene is TRBV7-2, the J gene TRBJ2-5; D call uncertain. CDR1 is SGHTA and CDR2 is FQGNSA in the germline V gene. There are 15 residues in the CDR3. Between the trimmed V and J ends, which lost 1 base and 2 bases, there was a span of 11 bases. The chain's CDR3 is CASSLGSGSQETQYF. As DNA, the CDR3 is TGTGCCAGCAGCTTAGGGAGTGGCAGTCAAGAGACCCAGTACTTC. The whole variable domain, filled in from reference TRBV7-2 and TRBJ2-5, reads GAGVSQSPSNKVTEKGKDVELRCDPISGHTALYWYRQSLGQGLEFLIYFQGNSAPDKSGLPSDRFSAERTGGSVSTLTIQRTQQEDSAVYLCASSLGSGSQETQYFGPGTRLLVL.

The rearrangement links TRBV27 to TRBJ2-3, with D maybe TRBD2 (6 bases). CDR1 and CDR2 from the germline V gene are MNHEY and SMNVEV (reference sequence). V lost 6 bases to trimming and J lost 0 bases, with 13 bases between them. The CDR3 runs 15 residues. As DNA, the CDR3 is TGTGCCAGCAGGTCGCTGGCGGGGAGCACAGATACGCAGTATTTT. It is translated as CASRSLAGSTDTQYF.

The chain is built from TRBV4-3 and TRBJ2-1, with no clear D. V shed 0 bases and J shed 7 bases, with 13 bases lying between them. The CDR3 has 15 amino acids. The germline V gene encodes CDR1 LGHNA and CDR2 YSLEER. CDR3 bases: TGCGCCAGCAGCCAAGAGGGGTGGCATTTGAATGAGCAGTTCTTC. Residues: CASSQEGWHLNEQFF.

Here the CDR3 reads CAISESGRGTGELFF. CDR3 nucleotide sequence: TGTGCCATCAGTGAGTCGGGTCGAGGGACCGGGGAGCTGTTTTTT. The V and J genes are TRBV10-3 and TRBJ2-2; possible D gene TRBD2, 5 bases. Germline CDR1 reads ENHRY; CDR2 reads SYGVKD. The CDR3 is 15 residues long. With 0 bases removed from V and 5 bases from J, the gap between germline ends came to 10 bases.

V usage is TRBV6-5 and J usage is TRBJ2-5, with a possible D match to TRBD2 (6 bases). CDR3 length: 16 amino acids. Germline-derived CDR1 and CDR2 are MNHEY and SVGAGI. V was pared by 4 bases and J by 4 bases, with 19 bases between. CDR3 in DNA: TGTGCCAGCAGTTCCCCCCACGGGGTTAGCGGAGAGACCCAGTACTTC. Its protein product is CASSSPHGVSGETQYF.

The genes are TRBV7-2 and TRBJ1-1; no definite D call. V shed 5 bases and J shed 4 bases, with 17 bases lying between them. Germline V gene lookup returns CDR1 SGHTA and CDR2 FQGNSA. The CDR3 is made up of 15 amino acids. CDR3 coding DNA: TGTGCCAGCAGCCCCCGGTTCGGTTCGGGCACTGAAGCTTTCTTT. Its protein product is CASSPRFGSGTEAFF.

The CDR3 here is CASSLAVASGKFQFF. The CDR3 bases are TGCGCCAGCAGCTTGGCCGTGGCTTCCGGGAAGTTTCAGTTCTTC. The chain recombines TRBV5-1 with TRBJ2-1; a weak D match, TRBD2 (5 bases). Trimming took 0 bases from V and 13 from J, leaving 20 bases between them. Germline V gives CDR1 SGHRS, CDR2 YFSETQ. The length of the CDR3 is 15 residues.

This chain joins TRBV15 and TRBJ2-5; TRBD1 agrees at 7 bases. CDR1 is LNHNV, CDR2 YYDKDF, per germline (reference sequence). V trimming: 3 bases; J trimming: 5 bases; junction bases outside the gene matches: 3. CDR3 size: 13 residues. This CDR3 is CATSRGQRETQYF. The CDR3 DNA reads as TGTGCCACCAGCAGGGGACAGAGGGAGACCCAGTACTTC. Together with reference TRBV15 and TRBJ2-5, the CDR3 gives the full variable domain: DAMVIQNPRYQVTQFGKPVTLSCSQTLNHNVMYWYQQKSSQAPKLLFHYYDKDFNNEADTPDNFQSRRPNTSFCFLDIRSPGLGDTAMYLCATSRGQRETQYFGPGTRLLVL.

This chain uses TRBV14 with TRBJ1-2; a possible D gene is TRBD1 (5 bases). Germline values: CDR1 SGHDN, CDR2 FVKESK. V shed 1 base and J shed 3 bases, with 12 bases lying between them. The CDR3 runs 15 residues. Written as DNA, the CDR3 is TGTGCCAGCAGCCAAGGCTGGGGCCAAGACTATGGCTACACCTTC. Translation gives CASSQGWGQDYGYTF.

This sequence joins TRBV3-1 (or the pseudogene TRBV3-2) and TRBJ1-3; TRBD1 matches 7 bases. The length of the CDR3 is 13 residues. Per the germline V gene, CDR1 is LGHDT and CDR2 is YNNKEL (reference sequence). Unmatched junction bases numbered 6, after V lost 2 bases and J lost 11 bases. CDR3 amino acids: CASSQLQGPAIYF. CDR3 bases: TGTGCCAGCAGCCAACTACAGGGGCCCGCCATATATTTT.

The chain links TRBV12-3 or TRBV12-4 to TRBJ1-2; tentatively, D is TRBD1 (6 bases). There are 13 residues in the CDR3. Trimming shortened V by 5 bases and J by 5 bases, and 12 bases separated the two germline ends. The DNA for the CDR3 is TGTGCCAGCAGTCTCCAGGACAGTTATGGCTACACCTTC. Encoded protein: CASSLQDSYGYTF.

The V call is TRBV5-1, the J call TRBJ1-4, with a possible D match to TRBD1 (6 bases). The CDR3 runs to 13 residues. The V end was cut by 2 bases, the J end by 8 bases, with 10 bases between. The germline V gene has CDR1 SGHRS and CDR2 YFSETQ. CDR3 region: CASSFQGTEKLFF. CDR3 nucleotides: TGCGCCAGCAGCTTCCAGGGGACGGAAAAACTGTTTTTT.

The rearrangement links TRBV7-9 to TRBJ2-2; the D is unclear. The CDR3 is made up of 16 amino acids. CDR1 SEHNR and CDR2 FQNEAQ come from the germline V gene (reference sequence). Trimming left V 1 base short and J 2 bases short, with 11 bases between. The CDR3 spells CASSLGTVENTGELFF. As DNA, the CDR3 is TGTGCCAGCAGCTTAGGGACGGTCGAAAACACCGGGGAGCTGTTTTTT.

In its sample, this clone was seen a few times. The chain combines TRBV4-3 with TRBJ2-7; unclear D gene. V was clipped by 1 base and J by 5 bases, with 12 bases between them. The CDR3 contains 14 residues. Germline V gene data show CDR1 as LGHNA and CDR2 as YSLEER. The CDR3: CASSQGYLAHEQYF. The CDR3 nucleotides read TGCGCCAGCAGCCAAGGTTACCTGGCCCACGAGCAGTACTTC.

The chain has TRBV5-1 and TRBJ1-3, with D hard to call. V lost 3 bases, J lost 3 bases, and 13 bases lay in between. Germline assignment: CDR1 SGHRS and CDR2 YFSETQ. CDR3 length: 15 amino acids. CDR3 coding DNA: TGCGCCAGCAGCTCTCAAGGGTTTGGTGGAAACACCATATATTTT. Its protein is CASSSQGFGGNTIYF.

The chain recombines TRBV5-4 with TRBJ2-1; D unresolved. Germline assignment: CDR1 SGHNT and CDR2 YYREEE (reference sequence). V was clipped by 4 bases and J by 5 bases, with 10 bases between them. The CDR3 has 13 residues. CDR3 in DNA: TGTGCCAGCAGCAACGACACCAACAATGAGCAGTTCTTC. It yields the protein CASSNDTNNEQFF.